The TCR beta chain described here comes from a study of technical replicates of blood from several donors. Repertoires were generated with immunoSEQ multiplex PCR, while TCRdb's copy carries only in-frame clones and drops some. The data show around 80,000 clones, roughly 98% seen once. CDR3 length equals 14 residues. V gave up 3 bases and J gave up 8 bases, with 16 bases separating them. Germline values: CDR1 MNHNY, CDR2 SVGAGI (reference sequence). The gene calls are TRBV6-6 and TRBJ1-2; D is unclear. Sample: T cells isolated from PBMCs. The TCR comes from a human donor in good health. CDR3 in DNA: TGTGCCAGCAGTTATTCGACTGAGGCGTACGGCTACACCTTC. It encodes CASSYSTEAYGYTF.